These 17 T cell receptor beta chains share one sample of origin, sequenced in a study of response to subunit inactivated influenza vaccine listed by TCRdb under 2018. The library was made by RT-PCR. The run used an Illumina HiSeq 2500. The public reads were quality trimmed at Q25 with fastp and then assembled into clones with MiXCR by TCRdb, keeping productive beta chains. Every CDR3 protein is listed once, alongside the most common genes and DNA of its rows. The sample yields 500,000 to 600,000 distinct CDR3 sequences; approximately 10% were counted once. The ten largest clones capture approximately 10% of the sample. A further study also used this sample, focusing on T cells expressing NK-cell markers. Per the second study: The TCR beta cDNA libraries were made using 5'RACE template switching, a step that added both a universal primer site and unique molecular identifiers.

Specimen: PBMCs from blood, collected on the day of vaccination. These receptors all come from a man aged 45-65 years who received an inactivated influenza vaccine. Donor details come from another sample of the same person, matched by shared clones.

The V gene is TRBV11-2, the J gene TRBJ2-7; D remains unclear. The CDR3 contains 11 residues. The germline CDR1 and CDR2 sequences are SGHAT and FQNNGV. The ends were cut back, 5 bases at V and 8 bases at J, with 10 bases in the middle. The CDR3 is CASSPNLQQYF. CDR3 sequence (DNA): TGTGCCAGCAGCCCCAATCTACAGCAGTACTTC.

This sequence joins TRBV7-8 and TRBJ1-2; tentative D call: TRBD1 (5 bases). From germline, CDR1 is SGHVS and CDR2 FQNEAQ. CDR3 length equals 13 residues. V dropped 4 bases and J dropped 4 bases, with 10 bases sitting between them. The CDR3 DNA follows: TGTGCCAGCAGCTCGACAGCTTCCTATGGCTACACCTTC. Protein product: CASSSTASYGYTF.

The chain has TRBV20-1 and TRBJ1-6, with D perhaps matching TRBD1 (5 bases). The CDR3 is made up of 16 amino acids. Deletions cut 1 base from V and 8 bases from J, with 18 bases between. Per germline, CDR1 DFQATT and CDR2 SNEGSKA (reference sequence). The CDR3 loop is CSARAIGRGTDSPLHF. Written as DNA, the CDR3 is TGCAGTGCTAGAGCAATTGGGAGGGGAACCGATTCACCCCTCCACTTT.

The table lists this clonotype with a few counts. The chain links TRBV12-3 or TRBV12-4 to TRBJ2-3; D gene uncertain. The CDR3 runs 15 residues. The ends were cut back, 5 bases at V and 7 bases at J, with 19 bases in the middle. The CDR3: CASSTAWDRVNTQYF. CDR3 DNA: TGTGCCAGCAGTACGGCTTGGGATCGAGTAAATACGCAGTATTTT.

J is TRBJ1-1 and V is TRBV12-3 or TRBV12-4; D gene uncertain. The CDR3 runs to 17 residues. Trimming pared 2 bases from V and 3 bases from J, leaving 19 bases between. CDR3 sequence: CASSLMYEALVDTEAFF. The CDR3 DNA reads as TGTGCCAGCAGTTTAATGTATGAGGCTTTGGTGGACACTGAAGCTTTCTTT.

V usage is TRBV12-3 or TRBV12-4 and J usage is TRBJ2-1, with D possibly being TRBD1 (6 bases). Trimming cost V 6 bases and J 5 bases, with 17 bases left between them. The CDR3 is 15 residues long. CDR3 nucleotides: TGTGCCAGCAGCTTCCGGCCAGGGGCGGACAATGAGCAGTTCTTC. Translating it yields CASSFRPGADNEQFF.

This clonotype was counted only a few times. The J gene is TRBJ2-3, the V gene TRBV20-1; the match to TRBD2 covers 7 bases. The CDR3 sequence is 15 residues long. Losses at the gene ends were 4 bases for V and 0 bases for J; bases not matched to a gene: 7. Per germline, CDR1 DFQATT and CDR2 SNEGSKA (reference sequence). The CDR3 nucleotides read TGCAGTGCTATCGGGGGGAAGCTAAGCACAGATACGCAGTATTTT. Translating gives CSAIGGKLSTDTQYF.

This clonotype has more than one count but fewer than ten. This chain joins TRBV29-1 and TRBJ2-7; 12 bases are shared with TRBD1. The junction had 7 bases not matched to a gene; V was cut back by 7 bases and J by 3 bases. The length of the CDR3 is 14 residues. The V gene's germline CDR1 is SQVTM and CDR2 ANQGSEA. CDR3 residues: CSAAGQGALYEQYF. The DNA of the CDR3 is TGCAGCGCCGCGGGACAGGGGGCTCTCTACGAGCAGTACTTC.

The chain employs TRBV29-1 and TRBJ2-1, with D perhaps assigned TRBD1 or TRBD2 (5 bases each). From germline, CDR1 is SQVTM and CDR2 ANQGSEA. The V gene lost 4 bases and the J gene lost 8 bases, with 12 bases spanning the gap. There are 12 residues in the CDR3. The CDR3 here is CSVASGTDEQFF. CDR3 nucleotides: TGCAGCGTTGCCTCAGGGACCGATGAGCAGTTCTTC.

The chain links TRBV12-5 to TRBJ2-3, with D possibly matching TRBD1 (6 bases). The CDR3 is made up of 16 amino acids. Germline CDR1 is LGHNT and CDR2 is FRNRAP. V was pared by 5 bases and J by 1 base, with 16 bases between. In DNA, the CDR3 is TGTGCTAGTGGTACCCAGGGGTCCCCCTGCACAGATACGCAGTATTTT. This translates into CASGTQGSPCTDTQYF. Complete variable domain (other parts from reference TRBV12-5 and TRBJ2-3): DARVTQTPRHKVTEMGQEVTMRCQPILGHNTVFWYRQTMMQGLELLAYFRNRAPLDDSGMPKDRFSAEMPDATLATLKIQPSEPRDSAVYFCASGTQGSPCTDTQYFGPGTRLTVL.

This rearrangement joins TRBV5-8 to TRBJ1-2, with D maybe TRBD1 (5 bases). This CDR3 is 14 amino acids long. V was pared by 4 bases and J by 4 bases, with 14 bases between. The germline CDR1 and CDR2 sequences are SGHTS and YDEGEE. The CDR3: CASSDRWGTYGYTF. In DNA, the CDR3 is TGTGCCAGCAGCGACCGTTGGGGGACCTATGGCTACACCTTC.

J is TRBJ2-1 and V is TRBV9; 12 bases fit TRBD2. The V gene end was trimmed by 4 bases and the J gene end by 7 bases; junction bases not matched to a gene: 9. The length of the CDR3 is 16 residues. Germline values: CDR1 SGDLS, CDR2 YYNGEE. The CDR3 protein is CASSSRLAGAKNEQFF. The CDR3 DNA reads TGTGCCAGCAGCTCCCGACTAGCGGGAGCAAAGAATGAGCAGTTCTTC.

This clonotype was counted between two and nine times. The rearrangement links TRBV4-3 to TRBJ2-2; TRBD2 matches at 7 bases. V was pared by 4 bases and J by 6 bases, with 5 bases of the junction left unmatched. The length of the CDR3 is 14 residues. CDR1 LGHNA and CDR2 YSLEER come from the germline V gene. For the CDR3, the DNA is TGCGCCAGCAGCCTAGCGGGTAACGCCGGGGAGCTGTTTTTT. Encoded protein: CASSLAGNAGELFF.

This clonotype was counted ten times or more. This chain uses TRBV12-3 or TRBV12-4 with TRBJ1-1; D is undetermined. CDR3 length: 13 amino acids. The ends were cut back, 6 bases at V and 1 base at J, with 9 bases in the middle. This CDR3 reads CASSLWENTEAFF. The CDR3 DNA reads TGTGCCAGCAGCTTATGGGAGAACACTGAAGCTTTCTTT.

This chain uses TRBV10-1 with TRBJ2-1; no firm D call. V was pared by 5 bases and J by 3 bases, with 11 bases between. This CDR3 comprises 14 residues. Germline assignment: CDR1 WNHNN and CDR2 SYGVQD (reference sequence). Here the CDR3 reads CASSSRVVYNEQFF. The CDR3 nucleotides read TGCGCCAGCAGTTCTAGGGTGGTCTACAATGAGCAGTTCTTC.

This clonotype was detected only a few times. The rearrangement uses TRBV14 and TRBJ1-3; D is ambiguous. Trimming cost V 1 base and J 0 bases, with 10 bases left between them. CDR1 is SGHDN, CDR2 FVKESK, per germline. The CDR3 runs 16 residues. CDR3 loop: CASSQVAGYSGNTIYF. In nucleotides, the CDR3 is TGTGCCAGCAGCCAAGTCGCAGGATACTCTGGAAACACCATATATTTT.

This clonotype was found a few times. V usage is TRBV30 and J usage is TRBJ2-3; 7 bases align to TRBD2. Germline V lookup: CDR1 GTSNPN, CDR2 SVGIG (reference sequence). The CDR3 is 16 amino acids. V dropped 0 bases and J dropped 2; count of bases not matched to a gene: 8. In nucleotides, the CDR3 is TGTGCCTGGAGTGTCCTACCTAGCGGATTCACAGATACGCAGTATTTT. It is translated as CAWSVLPSGFTDTQYF. Filled out from reference TRBV30 and TRBJ2-3, the complete variable domain reads SQTIHQWPATLVQPVGSPLSLECTVEGTSNPNLYWYRQAAGRGLQLLFYSVGIGQISSEVPQNLSASRPQDRQFILSSKKLLLSDSGFYLCAWSVLPSGFTDTQYFGPGTRLTVL.